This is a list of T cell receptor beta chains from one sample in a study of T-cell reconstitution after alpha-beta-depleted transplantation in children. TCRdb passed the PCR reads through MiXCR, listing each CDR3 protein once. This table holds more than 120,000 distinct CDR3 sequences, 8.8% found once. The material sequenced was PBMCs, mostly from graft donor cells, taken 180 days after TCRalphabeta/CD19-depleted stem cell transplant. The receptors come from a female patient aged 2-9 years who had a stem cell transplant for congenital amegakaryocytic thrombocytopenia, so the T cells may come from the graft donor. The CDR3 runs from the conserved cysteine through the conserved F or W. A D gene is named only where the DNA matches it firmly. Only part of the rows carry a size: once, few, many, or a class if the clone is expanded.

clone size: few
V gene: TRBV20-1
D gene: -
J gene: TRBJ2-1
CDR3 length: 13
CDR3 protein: CSASYGGGDEQFF
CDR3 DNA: TGCAGTGCTAGTTACGGGGGTGGGGATGAGCAGTTCTTC

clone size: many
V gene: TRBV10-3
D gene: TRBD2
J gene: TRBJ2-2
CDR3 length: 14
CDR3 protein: CAIMAIAGAGELFF
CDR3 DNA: TGTGCCATCATGGCAATAGCGGGGGCCGGGGAGCTGTTTTTT

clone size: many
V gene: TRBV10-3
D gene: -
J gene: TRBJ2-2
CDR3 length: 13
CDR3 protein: CAIRGGGTGELFF
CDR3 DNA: TGTGCCATCAGGGGGGGTGGCACCGGGGAGCTGTTTTTT

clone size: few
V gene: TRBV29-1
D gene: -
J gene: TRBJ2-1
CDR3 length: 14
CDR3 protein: CSSRNSLPYNEQFF
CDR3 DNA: TGCAGCTCCCGGAACAGTCTTCCATACAATGAGCAGTTCTTC

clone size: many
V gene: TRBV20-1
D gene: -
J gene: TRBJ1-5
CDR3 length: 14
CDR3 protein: CSAVPGHRNQPQHF
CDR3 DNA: TGCAGTGCGGTACCGGGACACAGGAATCAGCCCCAGCATTTT

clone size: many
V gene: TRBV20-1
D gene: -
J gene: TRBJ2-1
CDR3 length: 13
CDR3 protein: CSAQQGGYNEQFF
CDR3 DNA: TGCAGTGCCCAGCAGGGGGGCTACAATGAGCAGTTCTTC

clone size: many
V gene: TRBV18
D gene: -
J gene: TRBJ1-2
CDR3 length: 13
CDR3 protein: CASSPGQGGGYTF
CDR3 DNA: TGTGCCAGCTCACCAGGCCAGGGAGGAGGCTACACCTTC

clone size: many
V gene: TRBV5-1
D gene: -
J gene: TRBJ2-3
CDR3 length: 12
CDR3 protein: CASSPRGDTQYF
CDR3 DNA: TGCGCCAGCAGCCCCCGAGGCGATACGCAGTATTTT

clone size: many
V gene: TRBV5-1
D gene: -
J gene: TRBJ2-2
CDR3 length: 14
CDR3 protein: CASNRERRTGELFF
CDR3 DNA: TGCGCCAGCAACCGGGAAAGGAGGACCGGGGAGCTGTTTTTT

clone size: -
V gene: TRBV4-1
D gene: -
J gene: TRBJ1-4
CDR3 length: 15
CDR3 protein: CASSQEGGSNEKLFF
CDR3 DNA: TGCGCCAGCAGCCAAGAAGGAGGCAGCAATGAAAAACTGTTTTTT

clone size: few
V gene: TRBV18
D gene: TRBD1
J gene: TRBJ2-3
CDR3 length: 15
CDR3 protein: CASSTTGGGADTQYF
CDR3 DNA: TGTGCCAGCTCGACCACAGGGGGCGGGGCAGATACGCAGTATTTT

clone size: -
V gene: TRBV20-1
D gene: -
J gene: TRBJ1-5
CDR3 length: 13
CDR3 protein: CSAARGYNQPQHF
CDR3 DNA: TGCAGTGCGGCTAGAGGATACAATCAGCCCCAGCATTTT

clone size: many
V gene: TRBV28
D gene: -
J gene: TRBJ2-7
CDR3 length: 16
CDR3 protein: CASSFADWGGPYEQYF
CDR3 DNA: TGTGCCAGCAGTTTTGCGGACTGGGGGGGGCCGTACGAGCAGTACTTC

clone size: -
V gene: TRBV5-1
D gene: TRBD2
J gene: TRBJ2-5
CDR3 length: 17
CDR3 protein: CASSLWTAGGREETQYF
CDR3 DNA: TGCGCCAGCAGCTTGTGGACCGCGGGAGGGAGGGAGGAGACCCAGTACTTC

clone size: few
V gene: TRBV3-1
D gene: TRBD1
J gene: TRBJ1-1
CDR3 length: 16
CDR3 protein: CASSVRQGLFSTEAFF
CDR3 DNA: TGTGCCAGCAGCGTCAGACAGGGGCTATTTAGCACTGAAGCTTTCTTT

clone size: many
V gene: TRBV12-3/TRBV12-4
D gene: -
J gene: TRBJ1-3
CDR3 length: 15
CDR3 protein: CASSSGGLTGNTIYF
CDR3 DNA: TGTGCCAGCAGTTCCGGGGGACTAACTGGAAACACCATATATTTT